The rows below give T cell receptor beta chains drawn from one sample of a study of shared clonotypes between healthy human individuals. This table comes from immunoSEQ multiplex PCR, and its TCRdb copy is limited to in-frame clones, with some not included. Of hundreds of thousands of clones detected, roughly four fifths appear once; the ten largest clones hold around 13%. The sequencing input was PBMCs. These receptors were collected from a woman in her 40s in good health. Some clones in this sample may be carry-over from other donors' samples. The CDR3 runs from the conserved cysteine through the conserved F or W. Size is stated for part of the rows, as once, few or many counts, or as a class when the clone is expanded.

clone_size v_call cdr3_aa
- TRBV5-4 CASSLVGGEQFF
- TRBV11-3 CASSFEGYEQFF
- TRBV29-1 CSVTPRRAGGGTDTQYF
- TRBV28 CASNQWGASPDYGYTF
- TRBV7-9 CASSRTAKSYEQYF
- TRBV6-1 CASSLMWAMRDEQYF
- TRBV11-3 CASSRDIGETQYF
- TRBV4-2 CASSPSRQIGNTIYF
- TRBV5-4 CASSLDPGTTNGKLFF
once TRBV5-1 CASSLQGTGELFF
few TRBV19 CASSGQADQPQHF
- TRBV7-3 CASSSTGQGNEQYF
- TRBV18 CASSPKDREAQYF
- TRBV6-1 CASSEAPLSLWDIQYF
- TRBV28 CASSSYGAESYNEQFF
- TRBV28 CAHGVGRNYEQYF
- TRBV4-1 CASSKGQGGDYGYTF